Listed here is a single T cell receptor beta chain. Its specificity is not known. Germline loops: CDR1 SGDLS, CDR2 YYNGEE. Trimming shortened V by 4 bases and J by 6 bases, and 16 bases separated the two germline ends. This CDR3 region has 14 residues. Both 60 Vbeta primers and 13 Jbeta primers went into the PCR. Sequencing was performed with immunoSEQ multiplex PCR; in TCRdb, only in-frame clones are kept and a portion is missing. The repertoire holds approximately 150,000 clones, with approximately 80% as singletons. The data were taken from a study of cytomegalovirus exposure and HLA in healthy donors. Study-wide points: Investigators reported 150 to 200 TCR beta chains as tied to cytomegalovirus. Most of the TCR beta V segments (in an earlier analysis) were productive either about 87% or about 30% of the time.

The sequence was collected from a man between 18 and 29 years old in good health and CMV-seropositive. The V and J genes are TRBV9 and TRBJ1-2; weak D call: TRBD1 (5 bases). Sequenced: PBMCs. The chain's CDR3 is CASSHSGDWDGYTF. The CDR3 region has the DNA TGTGCCAGCAGCCATTCGGGGGATTGGGATGGCTACACCTTC.